The table lists the clone carrying this T cell receptor (beta chain) with a few counts. All patients were treatment-naive before thyroid surgery. MiXCR reprocessed the PCR reads for TCRdb. The sample has 40,000 or so clones; roughly 25% are singletons. These data come from a study of metastatic and nonmetastatic thyroid tumors. Sequenced sample: blood. The TCR originated in a female donor with papillary thyroid cancer or a benign thyroid nodule (not recorded which). Some clones in this sample may be carry-over from other donors' samples.

CDR3 region: CASNERFTYEQYF. CDR3 nucleotide sequence: TGTGCCAGCAACGAGCGTTTTACCTACGAGCAGTACTTC. This sequence joins TRBV6-1 and TRBJ2-7; D unclear. Germline V CDR1 and CDR2: MNHNS, SASEGT. The CDR3 consists of 13 residues. The ends were cut back, 7 bases at V and 2 bases at J, with 12 bases in the middle.